This TCR beta chain was found in a study of blood T cell dynamics during melanoma immunotherapy. Profiled with immunoSEQ multiplex PCR; TCRdb holds only in-frame clones, not every one. Of under 20,000 clones in the sample, 83% were seen once. As to this clone: Antigen unknown.

General observations from the study: Disease-control patients' PBMC repertoires became either more clonal or more diverse at W3.

Stated time point: pre-treatment baseline. Response was assessed by RECIST 1.1 at 12 weeks, except a couple of rapid progressors. The CDR3 covers 14 residues. Germline loops: CDR1 GTSNPN, CDR2 SVGIG (reference sequence). V lost 2 bases to trimming and J lost 3 bases; unmatched junction nucleotides: 6. V gene TRBV30 combines with J gene TRBJ1-1; the match to TRBD1 covers 7 bases. The sample here was blood, taken from a patient treated with checkpoint blockade. The receptor's source is a human donor with melanoma. CDR3 nucleotide sequence: TGTGCCTGGAGTCCCCACAGGGGTTACACTGAAGCTTTCTTT. This codes for CAWSPHRGYTEAFF.